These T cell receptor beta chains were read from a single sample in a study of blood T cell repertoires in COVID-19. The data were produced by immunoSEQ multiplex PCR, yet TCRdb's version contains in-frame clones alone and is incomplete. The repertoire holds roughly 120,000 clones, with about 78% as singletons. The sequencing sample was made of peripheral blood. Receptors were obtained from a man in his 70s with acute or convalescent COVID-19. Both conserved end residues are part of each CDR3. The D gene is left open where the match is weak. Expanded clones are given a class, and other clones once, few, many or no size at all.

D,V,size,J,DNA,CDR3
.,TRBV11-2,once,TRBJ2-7,TGTGCCAGCAGCGTCCTAATGAGCTCCTACGAGCAGTACTTC,CASSVLMSSYEQYF
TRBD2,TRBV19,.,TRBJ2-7,TGTGCCAGTAGTAGGGTAGCGGGGCCTTACGAGCAGTACTTC,CASSRVAGPYEQYF
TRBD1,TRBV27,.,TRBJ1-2,TGTGCCAGCAGTTCAATCGGGACAGCCGGCTATGGCTACACCTTC,CASSSIGTAGYGYTF
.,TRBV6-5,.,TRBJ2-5,TGTGCCAGCAGTTACTTCAGCAGGACAAAAGAGACCCAGTACTTC,CASSYFSRTKETQYF
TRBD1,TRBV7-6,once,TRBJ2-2,TGTGCCAGCAGCTTTACGAGGACAGGGGACACCGGGGAGCTGTTTTTT,CASSFTRTGDTGELFF
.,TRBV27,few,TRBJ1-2,TGTGCCAGCAGTACCAATTTCGACAGTGTACATGGCTACACCTTC,CASSTNFDSVHGYTF
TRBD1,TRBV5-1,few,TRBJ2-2,TGCGCCAGCAGCGGGACAGCGAACACCGGGGAGCTGTTTTTT,CASSGTANTGELFF
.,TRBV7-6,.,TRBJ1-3,TGTGCCAGCAGCTTAACAGTCCCTGGCGGAAACACCATATATTTT,CASSLTVPGGNTIYF
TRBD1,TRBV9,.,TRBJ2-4,TGTGCCAGCAGCCCAGGGACAGCCGGAAACATTCAGTACTTC,CASSPGTAGNIQYF
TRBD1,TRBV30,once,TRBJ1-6,TGTGCCTGGAGTAAGACAGGGGGTAATTCACCCCTCCACTTT,CAWSKTGGNSPLHF
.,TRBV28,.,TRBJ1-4,TGTGCCAGCAGTCTCGGACAGTCCTTTAATGAAAAACTGTTTTTT,CASSLGQSFNEKLFF
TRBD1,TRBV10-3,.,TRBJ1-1,TGTGCCATCAGTGAGTCTAGTCGGGACAGGGACACTGAAGCTTTCTTT,CAISESSRDRDTEAFF
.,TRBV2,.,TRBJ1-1,TGTGCCAGCAGTGAAGCGCTTCAGGGGCGTAACACTGAAGCTTTCTTT,CASSEALQGRNTEAFF
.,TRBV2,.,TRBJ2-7,TGTGCCAGCAAAACAATCACAGGTACCTACGAGCAGTACTTC,CASKTITGTYEQYF
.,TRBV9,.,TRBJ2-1,TGTGCCAGCAGCGTACCCATCCGGACTCTCTACAATGAGCAGTTCTTC,CASSVPIRTLYNEQFF
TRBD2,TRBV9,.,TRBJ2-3,TGTGCCAGCAGCGTAAAGTCTAGCGGGGCAGATACGCAGTATTTT,CASSVKSSGADTQYF
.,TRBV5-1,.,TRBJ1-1,TGCGCCAGCAGCTCCTCGAGGAACACTGAAGCTTTCTTT,CASSSSRNTEAFF
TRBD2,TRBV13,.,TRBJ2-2,TGTGCCAGCAGCTTAGTTTTTTCAGCGGGGGGGCGATCGAACACCGGGGAGCTGTTTTTT,CASSLVFSAGGRSNTGELFF